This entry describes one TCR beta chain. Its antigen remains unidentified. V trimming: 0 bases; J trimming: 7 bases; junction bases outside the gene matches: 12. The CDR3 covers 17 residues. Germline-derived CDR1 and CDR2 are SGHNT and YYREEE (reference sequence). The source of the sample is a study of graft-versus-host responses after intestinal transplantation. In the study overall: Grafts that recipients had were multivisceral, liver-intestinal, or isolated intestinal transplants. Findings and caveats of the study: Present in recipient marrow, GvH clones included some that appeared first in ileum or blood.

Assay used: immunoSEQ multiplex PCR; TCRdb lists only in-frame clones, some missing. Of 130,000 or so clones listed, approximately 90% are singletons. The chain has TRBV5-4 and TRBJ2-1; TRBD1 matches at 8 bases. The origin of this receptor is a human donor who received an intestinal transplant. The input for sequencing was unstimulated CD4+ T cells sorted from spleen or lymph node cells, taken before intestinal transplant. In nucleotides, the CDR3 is TGTGCCAGCAGCTTGGGTAGAAACAGGGGGAGGTTGAATGAGCAGTTCTTC. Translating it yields CASSLGRNRGRLNEQFF.